The 27 T cell receptor beta chains in this list originate from one sample, sequenced in a study of blood T cell repertoires in COVID-19. Repertoires were generated with immunoSEQ multiplex PCR, while TCRdb's copy carries only in-frame clones and drops some. This sample has hundreds of thousands of clones; around 81% occur once, and the top ten carry around 3.9%. The sequenced material came from peripheral blood. The receptors shown here come from a woman between 45 and 60 years old with active or convalescent COVID-19.

The CDR3 region is CASSLALTTELADTQYF. CDR3 nucleotide sequence: TGCGCCAGCAGCTTGGCCCTGACTACCGAGCTCGCAGATACGCAGTATTTT. This chain uses TRBV5-1 with TRBJ2-3; D is perhaps TRBD2 (5 bases). In germline, CDR1 is SGHRS, CDR2 YFSETQ. The CDR3 totals 17 residues. The V gene lost 0 bases and the J gene lost 4 bases, with 18 bases spanning the gap.

The chain employs TRBV3-1 (or the pseudogene TRBV3-2) and TRBJ2-7; D is ambiguous. V lost 4 bases to trimming and J lost 3 bases, with 10 bases between them. CDR1 and CDR2 from the germline V gene are LGHDT and YNNKEL (reference sequence). This CDR3 is 13 amino acids long. The CDR3 loop reads CASSPRSIYEQYF. As DNA, the CDR3 is TGTGCCAGCAGCCCCAGATCCATCTACGAGCAGTACTTC.

The chain couples TRBV5-4 to TRBJ2-1, with 10 bases identical to TRBD2. V lost 4 bases to trimming and J lost 2 bases; unmatched junction nucleotides: 3. Germline values: CDR1 SGHNT, CDR2 YYREEE (reference sequence). This CDR3 spans 15 amino acids. The CDR3 sequence is CASSPSGGAYNEQFF. The CDR3 region has the DNA TGTGCCAGCAGCCCAAGCGGGGGGGCCTACAATGAGCAGTTCTTC.

The V gene is TRBV18, the J gene TRBJ1-5, with unresolved D. With 0 bases removed from V and 9 bases from J, the gap between germline ends came to 12 bases. In germline, CDR1 is KGHSH, CDR2 LQKENI. This CDR3 is built from 14 residues. The CDR3 bases are TGTGCCAGCTCACCACCGAGCCACCTTGGGCCCCAGCATTTT. Encoded protein: CASSPPSHLGPQHF. Full variable domain (rest looked up from reference TRBV18 and TRBJ1-5): NAGVMQNPRHLVRRRGQEARLRCSPMKGHSHVYWYRQLPEEGLKFMVYLQKENIIDESGMPKERFSAEFPKEGPSILRIQQVVRGDSAAYFCASSPPSHLGPQHFGDGTRLSIL.

In this sample, this clone turned up once. The chain links TRBV15 to TRBJ1-1; a weak D match, TRBD1 (6 bases). V dropped 7 bases and J dropped 0 bases, with 12 bases sitting between them. CDR3 length equals 14 residues. The germline V gene has CDR1 LNHNV and CDR2 YYDKDF (reference sequence). This chain's CDR3 is CATTVDRMNTEAFF. The DNA for the CDR3 is TGTGCCACCACCGTAGACAGGATGAACACTGAAGCTTTCTTT.

This clone is a singleton in its sample. The rearrangement uses TRBV2 and TRBJ1-2; tentative D call: TRBD1 (5 bases). CDR3 length equals 12 residues. V lost 6 bases to trimming and J lost 4 bases, with 9 bases between them. The germline CDR1 and CDR2 sequences are SNHLY and FYNNEI. CDR3 DNA: TGTGCCAGCAGGGCCGGGGGCTATGGCTACACCTTC. It codes for CASRAGGYGYTF.

To note about this clone: Additional DNA sequences in this sample encode the identical CDR3. The chain recombines TRBV28 with TRBJ1-2; D might be TRBD1 (6 bases). V lost 3 bases and J 2 bases, leaving 7 bases between the germline ends. This CDR3 comprises 13 residues. Per the germline V gene, CDR1 is MDHEN and CDR2 is SYDVKM. CDR3 region: CASSLRGNYGYTF. In DNA form, the CDR3 reads TGTGCCAGCAGTTTGAGGGGGAACTATGGCTACACCTTC.

The V and J genes are TRBV3-1 (or the pseudogene TRBV3-2) and TRBJ2-5; 9 bases match TRBD1. CDR1 is LGHDT and CDR2 is YNNKEL in the germline V gene (reference sequence). V lost 0 bases to trimming and J lost 5 bases; unmatched junction nucleotides: 10. This CDR3 has 17 residues. This CDR3 is CASSQEWGQGLRETQYF. The CDR3 DNA sequence: TGTGCCAGCAGCCAAGAATGGGGACAGGGACTTAGGGAGACCCAGTACTTC.

The V and J genes are TRBV28 and TRBJ1-2; 7 bases match TRBD1. The length of the CDR3 is 14 residues. Germline V gene data show CDR1 as MDHEN and CDR2 as SYDVKM. V shed 6 bases, J shed 2 bases, and the junction held 6 bases outside the gene matches. The CDR3 coding sequence is TGTGCCAGCAGCGTCGACAGGGTAAACTATGGCTACACCTTC. As protein: CASSVDRVNYGYTF.

The chain employs TRBV7-9 and TRBJ1-3; 7 bases map to TRBD1. Germline assignment: CDR1 SEHNR and CDR2 FQNEAQ (reference sequence). This CDR3 comprises 17 residues. J was trimmed by 1 base and V by 4 bases; bases with no gene match: 10. The CDR3 DNA reads TGTGCCAGCAGCTCTAACAGGGGCCACTTTTCTGGAAACACCATATATTTT. Protein product: CASSSNRGHFSGNTIYF.

The genes are TRBV7-9 and TRBJ1-4; 7 bases are a match to TRBD1. The CDR3 consists of 15 residues. In germline, CDR1 is SEHNR, CDR2 FQNEAQ (reference sequence). The V segment lost 8 bases and the J segment 5 bases; nucleotides outside the gene matches: 11. The DNA for the CDR3 is TGTGCCAGCGGGCGTCTGGGGACAGAGAATGAAAAACTGTTTTTT. Its protein is CASGRLGTENEKLFF.

The gene calls are TRBV5-5 and TRBJ2-3; TRBD2 matches at 11 bases. The CDR3 runs to 16 residues. Losses at the gene ends were 6 bases for V and 5 bases for J; bases not matched to a gene: 11. In germline, CDR1 is SGHKS, CDR2 YYEKEE (reference sequence). CDR3 loop: CASTRVLAGARDTQYF. Written as DNA, the CDR3 is TGTGCCAGCACCCGGGTACTAGCGGGAGCTAGAGATACGCAGTATTTT.

V gene TRBV14 combines with J gene TRBJ2-7, with a tentative D call TRBD2 (6 bases). This CDR3 is 13 amino acids long. V dropped 1 base and J dropped 9 bases, with 13 bases sitting between them. In germline, CDR1 is SGHDN, CDR2 FVKESK. The CDR3: CASSQGVGGAQYF. In DNA form, the CDR3 reads TGTGCCAGCAGCCAAGGGGTCGGCGGGGCGCAGTACTTC.

The chain couples TRBV7-9 to TRBJ2-5; D ambiguous. The CDR3 spans 14 residues. Trimming left V 6 bases short and J 5 bases short, with 16 bases between. Germline V gives CDR1 SEHNR, CDR2 FQNEAQ (reference sequence). The CDR3, as DNA: TGTGCCAGCAGTCACTCGTCGGTTCGGGAGACCCAGTACTTC. Amino acids: CASSHSSVRETQYF.

The table lists this clone with a few counts. V is TRBV10-2 and J is TRBJ1-2; 11 nucleotides align to TRBD1. CDR3 length: 15 amino acids. Germline V CDR1 and CDR2: WSHSY, SAAADI. Trimming removed 4 bases from V and 10 bases from J; junction bases left unmatched: 11. CDR3 sequence reads: CASSARDRGTSFYTF. CDR3 sequence (DNA): TGCGCCAGCAGTGCCCGGGACAGGGGGACAAGCTTCTACACCTTC.

For the CDR3, the DNA is TGCGCCAGCAGCCCAGCGACAGCCCCGCGCGGTAGTGGCTACACCTTC. Residues: CASSPATAPRGSGYTF. The V gene is TRBV4-1, the J gene TRBJ1-2; D may be TRBD1 (5 bases). V gave up 4 bases and J gave up 7 bases, with 22 bases separating them. The germline V gene has CDR1 MGHRA and CDR2 YSYEKL. The CDR3 contains 16 residues.

The chain carries TRBV7-9 and TRBJ2-2; D may be TRBD2 (6 bases). Germline CDR1 reads SEHNR; CDR2 reads FQNEAQ (reference sequence). Trimming left V 7 bases short and J 1 base short, with 13 bases between. The CDR3 consists of 15 residues. For the CDR3, the DNA is TGTGCCAGCACCCCGGGGGTATTGAACACCGGGGAGCTGTTTTTT. Protein sequence: CASTPGVLNTGELFF.

The chain links TRBV5-6 to TRBJ2-1; 8 bases match TRBD1. CDR1 SGHDT and CDR2 YYEEEE come from the germline V gene. The CDR3 sequence is 14 residues long. Unmatched junction bases numbered 5, after V lost 1 base and J lost 8 bases. This CDR3 is CASSLRTGRYEQFF. In nucleotides, the CDR3 is TGTGCCAGCAGCTTGCGGACAGGGCGCTATGAGCAGTTCTTC.

This clone was seen more than once but under ten times. The V and J genes are TRBV27 and TRBJ2-2; TRBD2 agrees at 10 bases. The CDR3 has 16 amino acids. With 8 bases clipped from V and 1 base from J, the junction kept 7 bases outside the gene matches. Germline-derived CDR1 and CDR2 are MNHEY and SMNVEV (reference sequence). This chain's CDR3 is CASGLAGALNTGELFF. As DNA, the CDR3 is TGTGCCAGCGGGCTAGCGGGAGCGCTGAACACCGGGGAGCTGTTTTTT.

The chain is built from TRBV7-9 and TRBJ2-5, with D possibly being TRBD2 (6 bases). This CDR3 is 15 amino acids long. The germline V and J ends were trimmed by 4 bases and 3 bases, with 15 bases remaining between them. Germline-derived CDR1 and CDR2 are SEHNR and FQNEAQ (reference sequence). The CDR3 DNA reads TGTGCCAGCAGCTCGGGACTCGGGTTAGAAGAGACCCAGTACTTC. It is translated as CASSSGLGLEETQYF.

The genes are TRBV3-1 (or the pseudogene TRBV3-2) and TRBJ2-3, with 7 nucleotides matching TRBD2. CDR3 length: 14 residues. V gave up 5 bases and J gave up 1 base; unmatched junction bases: 3. Germline CDR1 is LGHDT and CDR2 is YNNKEL (reference sequence). The CDR3 protein is CASSWDYRTDTQYF. DNA of the CDR3: TGTGCCAGCAGCTGGGACTATCGCACAGATACGCAGTATTTT.

This clone was seen more than once but under ten times. Written as DNA, the CDR3 is TGCGCCAGCAGCCATCCGGCGGGACTCCGACACAATGAGCAGTTCTTC. This gives the protein CASSHPAGLRHNEQFF. The rearrangement uses TRBV4-1 and TRBJ2-1, with a tentative D call TRBD2 (6 bases). CDR1 and CDR2 (germline): MGHRA, YSYEKL. This CDR3 has 16 residues. The V and J ends lost 3 bases and 5 bases respectively, with 17 bases between them.

This clone has ten or more counts. The chain combines TRBV5-1 with TRBJ1-5, with no clear D. The germline V and J ends were trimmed by 0 bases and 3 bases, with 4 bases remaining between them. The CDR3 has 13 residues. The germline V gene has CDR1 SGHRS and CDR2 YFSETQ. CDR3 coding DNA: TGCGCCAGCAGCTTGGACAACAATCAGCCCCAGCATTTT. Translation: CASSLDNNQPQHF.

The chain uses TRBV11-1 and TRBJ2-2; D is perhaps TRBD2 (6 bases). The CDR3 is made up of 16 amino acids. The V end lost 5 bases, the J end lost 6 bases, and 19 bases lay between the germline ends. Germline V CDR1 and CDR2: SGHAT, FQDESV (reference sequence). In nucleotides, the CDR3 is TGTGCCAGCAGCCGGGGGACGGCCTTTGTTTCCGGGGAGCTGTTTTTT. Amino acids: CASSRGTAFVSGELFF.

CDR3 region: CATTTSVSYNEQFF. In DNA, the CDR3 is TGTGCCACCACCACTAGCGTCTCCTACAATGAGCAGTTCTTC. This sequence joins TRBV10-3 and TRBJ2-1; TRBD2 matches 7 bases. Losses at the gene ends were 10 bases for V and 0 bases for J; bases not matched to a gene: 6. The CDR3 length is 14 residues. Germline V gene data show CDR1 as ENHRY and CDR2 as SYGVKD.

The chain carries TRBV4-1 and TRBJ2-2, with D perhaps matching TRBD2 (5 bases). The CDR3 consists of 16 residues. Germline V gene sequence: CDR1 MGHRA, CDR2 YSYEKL. Trimming left V 0 bases short and J 2 bases short, with 10 bases between. The DNA for the CDR3 is TGCGCCAGCAGCCAAGAGTCTGCGGGTAACACCGGGGAGCTGTTTTTT. Its protein is CASSQESAGNTGELFF.

The chain has TRBV6-6 and TRBJ1-5; 11 bases match TRBD1. Unmatched junction bases numbered 3, after V lost 4 bases and J lost 1 base. CDR1 and CDR2 (germline): MNHNY, SVGAGI (reference sequence). The CDR3 runs 16 residues. CDR3 DNA sequence: TGTGCCAGCAGTTTCGGACAGGGGGCCAGCAATCAGCCCCAGCATTTT. This sequence encodes CASSFGQGASNQPQHF.